One and the same sample provided the 7 T cell receptor beta chains below, sequenced in a study of CD8 T cells in ankylosing spondylitis (dated by TCRdb to about 2017). The protocol used for the library was 5' RACE. Sequenced on an Illumina HiSeq 2500. The public reads were reprocessed in TCRdb via fastp at Q25 and MiXCR, keeping in-frame beta chains. Entries are consolidated by CDR3 protein sequence, retaining the most common genes and DNA. The sample yields about 340,000 distinct CDR3 sequences; approximately 22% were counted once. Around 13% of the sample rests with the top ten. Sequenced input: blood, either unsorted or a sorted T cell fraction (not recorded which). The receptors come from a male donor with ankylosing spondylitis or in good health (not recorded which).

This clonotype was detected ten times or more. This chain joins TRBV12-3 or TRBV12-4 and TRBJ2-3; D could derive from TRBD1 or TRBD2 (5 bases each). The CDR3 spans 11 residues. Between the trimmed V and J ends, which lost 7 bases and 9 bases, there was a span of 11 bases. CDR3 residues: CASTVGDTQYF. The CDR3 DNA sequence: TGTGCCAGCACCGTAGGGGACACGCAGTATTTT.

The CDR3 region is CASSLSDRGFLPQHF. CDR3 DNA sequence: TGTGCCAGCAGTTTATCGGACCGGGGCTTTCTGCCCCAGCATTTT. The chain carries TRBV28 and TRBJ1-5; TRBD1 is a possible D gene (5 bases). Germline CDR1 MDHEN, CDR2 SYDVKM. This CDR3 contains 15 residues. The V gene lost 1 base and the J gene lost 9 bases, with 16 bases spanning the gap.

This clonotype was seen many times. This chain joins TRBV5-1 and TRBJ2-7; D not resolved. Trimming took 0 bases from V and 0 from J, leaving 7 bases between them. The CDR3 covers 14 residues. The germline V gene has CDR1 SGHRS and CDR2 YFSETQ. CDR3 bases: TGCGCCAGCAGCTTGGTCGGCAGCTCCTACGAGCAGTACTTC. Residues: CASSLVGSSYEQYF.

There are a few counts of this clonotype. V gene TRBV15 combines with J gene TRBJ2-7, with D hard to call. This CDR3 is 15 amino acids long. V lost 5 bases and J 6 bases, leaving 20 bases between the germline ends. Germline assignment: CDR1 LNHNV and CDR2 YYDKDF (reference sequence). CDR3 sequence reads: CATSPERLDLSEQYF. Written as DNA, the CDR3 is TGTGCCACCAGCCCAGAAAGACTGGATCTCTCCGAGCAGTACTTC.

This clonotype has a handful of counts. CDR3 residues: CATRGGTDTQYF. Written as DNA, the CDR3 is TGTGCCACGCGGGGGGGCACAGATACGCAGTATTTT. The chain joins TRBV2 to TRBJ2-3; 8 bases agree with TRBD2. The CDR3 has 12 residues. Losses at the gene ends were 10 bases for V and 1 base for J; bases not matched to a gene: 1. The germline gives CDR1 SNHLY, CDR2 FYNNEI.

The rearrangement uses TRBV5-6 and TRBJ2-2; 7 bases match TRBD2. V gave up 4 bases and J gave up 3 bases; unmatched junction bases: 3. Germline V gene lookup returns CDR1 SGHDT and CDR2 YYEEEE. This CDR3 is 14 amino acids long. The CDR3 is CASSQTSHTGELFF. Written as DNA, the CDR3 is TGTGCCAGCAGCCAGACTAGCCACACCGGGGAGCTGTTTTTT.

A word on this clonotype: At one of its ends the junction is not consistent with the germline gene, which may arise from a read error. The genes are TRBV20-1 and TRBJ2-1; D not resolved. The germline V gene has CDR1 DFQATT and CDR2 SNEGSKA (reference sequence). This CDR3 comprises 11 residues. CDR3 amino acids: CSARDHNELFF. Written as DNA, the CDR3 is TGCAGTGCTAGAGATCACAATGAGCTGTTCTTC.